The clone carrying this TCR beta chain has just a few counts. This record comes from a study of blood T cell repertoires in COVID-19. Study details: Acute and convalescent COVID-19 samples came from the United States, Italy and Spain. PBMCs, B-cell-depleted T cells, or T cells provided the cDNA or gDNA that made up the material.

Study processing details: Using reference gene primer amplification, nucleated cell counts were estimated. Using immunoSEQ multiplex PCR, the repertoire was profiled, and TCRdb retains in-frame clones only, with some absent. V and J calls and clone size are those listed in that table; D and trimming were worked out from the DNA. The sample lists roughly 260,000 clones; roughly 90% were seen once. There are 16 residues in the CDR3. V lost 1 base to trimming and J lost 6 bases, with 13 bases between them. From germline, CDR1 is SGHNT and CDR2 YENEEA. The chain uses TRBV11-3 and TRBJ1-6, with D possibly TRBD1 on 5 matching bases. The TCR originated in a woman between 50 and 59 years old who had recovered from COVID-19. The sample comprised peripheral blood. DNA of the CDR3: TGTGCCAGCAGCTTAGTACGGGGGAGTGGTAATTCACCCCTCCACTTT. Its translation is CASSLVRGSGNSPLHF.